This TCR beta chain appears in the sequencing data of a study of technical replicates of blood from a few donors (dated by TCRdb to between 2016 and 2019). Measured from the cysteine to the phenylalanine, the CDR3 is 11 residues long. Only the CDR3 DNA stays, 33 bases, in frame from base 1. The germline V gene (reference sequence) supplies CDR1 SEHNR and CDR2 FQNEAQ. After removal of 5 bases from V and 8 bases from J, the junction retains 2 bases not matched to a gene. The method was the immunoSEQ multiplex PCR assay. TCRdb retrieved this table from immuneACCESS and kept in-frame rearrangements only. Not all clones are present; in checked studies, unresolved V genes account for under half, and no reason is known for the remainder. The sample table records approximately 80,000 clones; 90% to 95% of these occur just once. 0.25% of the sample rests with the top ten. Details on this clone: Its target antigen remains unknown. No base-level quality is on record; no much larger clone is a single base apart.

The chain was built from TRBV7-9 and TRBJ1-2; 7 nucleotides in the junction match TRBD1. This receptor was taken from a human donor in good health. The sequenced material came from T cells isolated from PBMCs. The CDR3 is CASSDREGYTF. The base sequence is TGTGCCAGCAGCGACAGGGAAGGCTACACCTTC. Full variable domain (CDR3 extended with the reference TRBV7-9 and TRBJ1-2 proteins): DTGVSQNPRHKITKRGQNVTFRCDPISEHNRLYWYRQTLGQGPEFLTYFQNEAQLEKSRLLSDRFSAERPKGSFSTLEIQRTEQGDSAMYLCASSDREGYTFGSGTRLTVV.